The source of this TCR beta chain is a study of T cells expressing NK-cell markers. The CDR3 contains 15 residues. The germline V gene encodes CDR1 SGHKS and CDR2 YYEKEE (reference sequence). TCRdb reworked the 5' RACE reads into one entry per CDR3 protein, no DNA. This listing includes around 140,000 distinct CDR3 sequences. Sequences were obtained from blood T cells: a sorted CD56 or NKG2C T cell subset, CD4+ or CD8+ T cells, or bulk PBMC T cells (not recorded which). The source is a man aged 18 to 29 in good health. The V gene is TRBV5-5, the J gene TRBJ2-2; TCRdb proposes TRBD1, but this gene call is untestable without DNA. CDR3 region: CASSFPGENTGELFF.